The 26 T cell receptor beta chains below come from one sample, sequenced in a study of blood T cell repertoires in COVID-19. Libraries were prepared by immunoSEQ multiplex PCR; TCRdb keeps only in-frame clonotypes and omits some of them. Among tens of thousands of clones listed, roughly 89% were seen once. Sample: peripheral blood. The receptors here all came from a man in his 70s with active or convalescent COVID-19.

The gene calls are TRBV27 and TRBJ1-1; a possible D gene is TRBD1 (5 bases). The CDR3 spans 14 residues. V shed 3 bases and J shed 5 bases, with 13 bases lying between them. The germline gives CDR1 MNHEY, CDR2 SMNVEV (reference sequence). The CDR3 DNA is TGTGCCAGCAGTTTGGGAGGGGAGGAGACTGAAGCTTTCTTT. It is translated as CASSLGGEETEAFF.

This sequence joins TRBV6-5 and TRBJ1-1, with D perhaps TRBD1 (6 bases). The germline gives CDR1 MNHEY, CDR2 SVGAGI. V gave up 4 bases and J gave up 0 bases, with 12 bases separating them. The CDR3 sequence is 15 residues long. The DNA for the CDR3 is TGTGCCAGCAGTTTCTCCGGGACAATGAACACTGAAGCTTTCTTT. Translating it yields CASSFSGTMNTEAFF.

The chain couples TRBV29-1 to TRBJ2-5, with 7 bases matching TRBD1. With V trimmed by 7 bases and J by 2 bases, 10 bases remained unmatched. Germline-derived CDR1 and CDR2 are SQVTM and ANQGSEA. The CDR3 extends over 14 amino acids. The CDR3 DNA is TGCAGCGCGAACAGGGGTTTCGAGCAAGAGACCCAGTACTTC. It yields the protein CSANRGFEQETQYF.

The rearrangement joins TRBV3-1 (or the pseudogene TRBV3-2) to TRBJ2-5, with 15 bases lining up with TRBD2. The CDR3 length is 16 residues. The V and J ends lost 4 bases and 4 bases, in that order; junction bases with no gene match: 4. The germline V gene has CDR1 LGHDT and CDR2 YNNKEL (reference sequence). CDR3 in amino acids: CASSRGLAGGGETQYF. As DNA, the CDR3 is TGTGCCAGCAGCCGAGGACTAGCGGGAGGGGGAGAGACCCAGTACTTC.

The chain uses TRBV29-1 and TRBJ1-2, with 11 bases fitting TRBD1. V dropped 3 bases and J dropped 8; count of bases not matched to a gene: 5. The CDR3 contains 13 residues. CDR1 SQVTM and CDR2 ANQGSEA come from the germline V gene. The CDR3 region has the DNA TGCAGCGTTGATTGGGACAGGGGGAGAGGCTACACCTTC. It specifies CSVDWDRGRGYTF.

The rearrangement links TRBV18 to TRBJ2-3; TRBD1 matches 8 bases. Germline CDR1 is KGHSH and CDR2 is LQKENI. Losses at the gene ends were 3 bases for V and 0 bases for J; bases not matched to a gene: 5. This CDR3 contains 16 residues. CDR3 coding DNA: TGTGCCAGCTCACCTCGACAGGGGACTAGCACAGATACGCAGTATTTT. Translating it yields CASSPRQGTSTDTQYF.

This clone was observed a single time. The V gene is TRBV13, the J gene TRBJ2-7; the D is unclear. The germline V and J ends were trimmed by 3 bases and 7 bases, with 13 bases remaining between them. The CDR3 has 13 residues. CDR1 is PRHDT and CDR2 is FYEKMQ in the germline V gene (reference sequence). The CDR3 here is CASSFSGQVEQYF. The CDR3 DNA sequence: TGTGCCAGCAGCTTCTCTGGCCAAGTGGAGCAGTACTTC.

The chain is built from TRBV12-3 or TRBV12-4 and TRBJ1-2; D not resolved. The CDR3 extends over 13 amino acids. With 5 bases removed from V and 6 bases from J, the gap between germline ends came to 13 bases. CDR3 nucleotide sequence: TGTGCCAGCAGTCTCCCGGGGAGACATGGCTACACCTTC. This gives the protein CASSLPGRHGYTF.

The CDR3 spells CASSPRDTFSNQPQHF. CDR3 nucleotide sequence: TGTGCCAGCAGTCCCCGGGACACGTTTAGCAATCAGCCCCAGCATTTT. This chain connects TRBV27 to TRBJ1-5; D is possibly TRBD1 (6 bases). V gave up 5 bases and J gave up 0 bases, with 14 bases separating them. Looked up from germline, CDR1 is MNHEY and CDR2 is SMNVEV (reference sequence). This CDR3 contains 16 residues.

The gene calls are TRBV27 and TRBJ2-3, with 7 bases identical to TRBD1. This CDR3 region has 14 residues. Germline V gene lookup returns CDR1 MNHEY and CDR2 SMNVEV (reference sequence). Unmatched junction bases numbered 7, after V lost 6 bases and J lost 4 bases. CDR3 sequence reads: CASSDRDSADTQYF. CDR3 coding DNA: TGTGCCAGCAGCGACCGGGACAGCGCAGATACGCAGTATTTT.

J is TRBJ1-6 and V is TRBV2; 8 nucleotides match TRBD1. The trim removed 3 bases at V and 10 bases at J, leaving 8 bases unmatched. Germline V lookup: CDR1 SNHLY, CDR2 FYNNEI. CDR3 length: 15 residues. CDR3 in amino acids: CASSERTGSDSPLHF. The CDR3 region has the DNA TGTGCCAGCAGTGAGAGGACAGGGTCGGACTCACCCCTCCACTTT.

This clone was recorded a few times. This chain joins TRBV9 and TRBJ2-1, with D tentatively TRBD1 (5 bases). The CDR3 extends over 14 amino acids. The V end lost 4 bases, the J end lost 0 bases, and 8 bases lay between the germline ends. CDR1 SGDLS and CDR2 YYNGEE come from the germline V gene. The CDR3 here is CASSQGISYNEQFF. The CDR3 DNA reads as TGTGCCAGCAGCCAGGGAATCTCCTACAATGAGCAGTTCTTC.

This chain connects TRBV5-8 to TRBJ2-2, with D possibly TRBD2 on 6 matching bases. Germline CDR1 reads SGHTS; CDR2 reads YDEGEE. The CDR3 loop spans 16 amino acids. V lost 3 bases to trimming and J lost 1 base, with 13 bases between them. CDR3 in amino acids: CASSSPWEVNTGELFF. The CDR3 bases are TGTGCCAGCAGCTCGCCGTGGGAGGTGAACACCGGGGAGCTGTTTTTT.

The chain recombines TRBV30 with TRBJ1-5; D call uncertain. CDR3 size: 14 residues. CDR1 and CDR2 (germline): GTSNPN, SVGIG (reference sequence). Trimming stripped 2 bases from V and 4 bases from J, with 12 bases between. CDR3 coding DNA: TGTGCCTGGAGTACGACTGAGAGAAATCAGCCCCAGCATTTT. This sequence encodes CAWSTTERNQPQHF.

The chain uses TRBV30 and TRBJ2-5, with 10 nucleotides matching TRBD1. The CDR3 extends over 15 amino acids. Trimming at V came to 2 bases and at J to 2 bases, leaving 5 bases not matched to a gene. Germline V gives CDR1 GTSNPN, CDR2 SVGIG (reference sequence). The CDR3 DNA sequence: TGTGCCTGGAGTCGGACAGGGGGTTATCAAGAGACCCAGTACTTC. Its protein product is CAWSRTGGYQETQYF. Supplemented by reference TRBV30 and TRBJ2-5, the full variable domain reads SQTIHQWPATLVQPVGSPLSLECTVEGTSNPNLYWYRQAAGRGLQLLFYSVGIGQISSEVPQNLSASRPQDRQFILSSKKLLLSDSGFYLCAWSRTGGYQETQYFGPGTRLLVL.

The chain links TRBV7-8 to TRBJ2-2; 7 bases are shared with TRBD1. In germline, CDR1 is SGHVS, CDR2 FQNEAQ. This CDR3 spans 16 amino acids. The junction had 4 bases not matched to a gene; V was cut back by 2 bases and J by 1 base. CDR3 region: CASSLRTGVNTGELFF. Here the CDR3 DNA reads TGTGCCAGCAGCTTACGGACAGGTGTGAACACCGGGGAGCTGTTTTTT.

The rearrangement joins TRBV6-5 to TRBJ2-1; tentatively, D is TRBD2 (5 bases). The CDR3 runs to 16 residues. Germline loops: CDR1 MNHEY, CDR2 SVGAGI. Trimming took 8 bases from V and 0 from J, leaving 17 bases between them. The CDR3 reads CASGSRFAGSYNEQFF. For the CDR3, the DNA is TGTGCCAGCGGTTCGCGGTTCGCGGGCTCCTACAATGAGCAGTTCTTC.

The chain recombines TRBV4-1 with TRBJ2-5; D not certain. V was cut by 3 bases and J by 5 bases, with 19 bases left in between. This CDR3 comprises 16 residues. Germline V lookup: CDR1 MGHRA, CDR2 YSYEKL. The CDR3: CASSQQHTNPWETQYF. The CDR3 nucleotides are TGCGCCAGCAGCCAGCAACATACGAACCCATGGGAGACCCAGTACTTC.

The chain uses TRBV25-1 and TRBJ2-7, with D possibly matching TRBD2 (6 bases). The V gene's germline CDR1 is MGHDK and CDR2 SYGVNS. The CDR3 covers 12 residues. V lost 4 bases and J lost 13, with 17 bases in between. CDR3 sequence: CASSAGTFRRYF. In DNA, the CDR3 is TGTGCCAGCAGTGCCGGGACTTTTCGGAGATACTTC.

This clone was detected once. The chain carries TRBV7-6 and TRBJ1-2, with TRBD1 matching 7 bases. The junction had 2 bases not matched to a gene; V was cut back by 5 bases and J by 2 bases. CDR1 and CDR2 (germline): SGHVS, FNYEAQ. This CDR3 comprises 13 residues. The CDR3 nucleotides read TGTGCCAGCAGCCAGGGACAGAACTATGGCTACACCTTC. It yields the protein CASSQGQNYGYTF.

This chain uses TRBV5-1 with TRBJ2-5; the D is unclear. Per the germline V gene, CDR1 is SGHRS and CDR2 is YFSETQ. The CDR3 totals 12 residues. The V end was cut by 2 bases, the J end by 3 bases, with 5 bases between. The CDR3 coding sequence is TGCGCCAGCAGCTTCCGCGAAGAGACCCAGTACTTC. Its translation is CASSFREETQYF.

V usage is TRBV28 and J usage is TRBJ2-3; 7 nucleotides agree with TRBD1. Germline CDR1 is MDHEN and CDR2 is SYDVKM. The CDR3 is 15 amino acids. Trimming at V came to 2 bases and at J to 4 bases, leaving 6 bases not matched to a gene. The CDR3 loop reads CASSLQHRGSDTQYF. The CDR3 coding sequence is TGTGCCAGCAGTTTACAACACAGGGGATCAGATACGCAGTATTTT.

V is TRBV30 and J is TRBJ2-7; 11 nucleotides agree with TRBD2. From germline, CDR1 is GTSNPN and CDR2 SVGIG (reference sequence). Losses at the gene ends were 2 bases for V and 4 bases for J; bases not matched to a gene: 1. The CDR3 sequence is 13 residues long. The CDR3 spells CAWSRTSGYEQYF. The CDR3 DNA sequence: TGTGCCTGGAGTAGGACTAGCGGGTACGAGCAGTACTTC. The complete variable domain, with remaining parts taken from reference TRBV30 and TRBJ2-7, reads SQTIHQWPATLVQPVGSPLSLECTVEGTSNPNLYWYRQAAGRGLQLLFYSVGIGQISSEVPQNLSASRPQDRQFILSSKKLLLSDSGFYLCAWSRTSGYEQYFGPGTRLTVT.

The V and J genes are TRBV3-1 (or the pseudogene TRBV3-2) and TRBJ2-1, with 11 bases that match TRBD2. The junction had 7 bases not matched to a gene; V was cut back by 1 base and J by 11 bases. Per germline, CDR1 LGHDT and CDR2 YNNKEL (reference sequence). There are 15 residues in the CDR3. DNA for the CDR3: TGTGCCAGCAGCCAAGTCTTTACTAGCGGGAGTCAGCAGTTCTTC. This codes for CASSQVFTSGSQQFF.

The chain recombines TRBV19 with TRBJ2-1; 8 bases are shared with TRBD2. CDR3 length: 14 amino acids. The germline CDR1 and CDR2 sequences are LNHDA and SQIVND (reference sequence). The J segment lost 7 bases and the V segment lost 3 bases, leaving 5 bases of the junction unmatched. The CDR3 is CASSIGGLGNEQFF. DNA for the CDR3: TGTGCCAGTAGTATCGGGGGACTAGGGAATGAGCAGTTCTTC.

A note on this clone: Compared with germline, one end of the junction differs, possibly owing to a read error. V usage is TRBV27 and J usage is TRBJ2-1, with D uncertain. Germline V gene data show CDR1 as MNHEY and CDR2 as SMNVEV (reference sequence). The CDR3 loop spans 13 amino acids. CDR3 sequence reads: CASSLTYRNEQFF. The CDR3 DNA reads TGTGCCAGTAGTTTGACATACCGGAATGAGCAGTTCTTC.